This TCR beta chain was retrieved from a study of OX40 agonist ivuxolimab in advanced cancers. Looking at the study overall: Intravenous ivuxolimab was administered to patients every 2 weeks at 0.01 to 10 mg/kg.

Only in-frame clones appear in the TCRdb table, and some are missing; sequencing was by immunoSEQ multiplex PCR. The top ten clones hold around 7.1% of a sample with about 48,000 clones, roughly 77% of them seen once. This clone was counted between two and nine times. After removal of 3 bases from V and 5 bases from J, the junction contained 3 bases not matched to a gene. CDR3 length equals 14 residues. The germline V gene encodes CDR1 SGHNT and CDR2 YYREEE (reference sequence). The V call is TRBV5-4, the J call TRBJ2-7; 12 positions match TRBD2. The receptor was derived from an adult with an advanced solid tumor such as melanoma, head and neck, liver or kidney cancer. The input for sequencing was CD4+ or CD8+ T cells sorted from blood, taken in a trial of the OX40 agonist ivuxolimab. The CDR3: CASSSWTSGNEQYF. The CDR3 DNA follows: TGTGCCAGCAGCTCCTGGACTAGCGGGAACGAGCAGTACTTC.